The 11 T cell receptor beta chains below all came from one sample that was sequenced in a study of beta chain features in type 1 diabetes. Notes on the study in general: Patients with Type 1 diabetes showed moderately but significantly shorter TCRB CDR3s in all four CD4+ subsets.

TCRB transcripts that were expressed got sequenced, as all of the isolated RNA had been reverse transcribed. Method: immunoSEQ multiplex PCR; TCRdb's copy keeps in-frame clones and lacks some. The table shows under 20,000 clones, with roughly three quarters occurring only once. These receptors' antigens are unknown. Sequenced input: stem cell memory CD4+ T cells from blood. The source is a man younger than 45 with type 1 diabetes.

The chain combines TRBV11-2 with TRBJ2-1, with 7 bases lining up with TRBD2. Germline loops: CDR1 SGHAT, CDR2 FQNNGV. V lost 5 bases to trimming and J lost 7 bases; unmatched junction nucleotides: 8. CDR3 length: 14 amino acids. The CDR3 nucleotides read TGTGCCAGCAGCCGCGGGGGAGTCTCTAATGAGCAGTTCTTC. Translating gives CASSRGGVSNEQFF.

This sequence joins TRBV7-6 and TRBJ2-1; D is unresolved. Germline V gives CDR1 SGHVS, CDR2 FNYEAQ. V was cut by 2 bases and J by 4 bases, with 12 bases left in between. The CDR3 contains 15 residues. CDR3 nucleotides: TGTGCCAGCAGCTTATTAAGCACTGTATACAATGAGCAGTTCTTC. Amino acid sequence: CASSLLSTVYNEQFF.

The chain carries TRBV2 and TRBJ2-1; 10 bases align to TRBD2. Germline values: CDR1 SNHLY, CDR2 FYNNEI. V was clipped by 3 bases and J by 6 bases; unmatched bases: 5. CDR3 length equals 15 residues. For the CDR3, the DNA is TGTGCCAGCAGTGAGAGGCAGCGGGGGGGCAATGAGCAGTTCTTC. It encodes CASSERQRGGNEQFF.

The V and J genes are TRBV18 and TRBJ2-2; 8 bases agree with TRBD1. The CDR3 loop spans 17 amino acids. Germline-derived CDR1 and CDR2 are KGHSH and LQKENI. V lost 3 bases to trimming and J lost 7 bases; unmatched junction nucleotides: 13. The CDR3 nucleotides read TGTGCCAGCTCACCGGCCGGGACAGGCGCGAAGGGCGGGGAGCTGTTTTTT. Residues: CASSPAGTGAKGGELFF. Full variable domain (remainder filled in from reference TRBV18 and TRBJ2-2): NAGVMQNPRHLVRRRGQEARLRCSPMKGHSHVYWYRQLPEEGLKFMVYLQKENIIDESGMPKERFSAEFPKEGPSILRIQQVVRGDSAAYFCASSPAGTGAKGGELFFGEGSRLTVL.

The table lists this clone with a few counts. The chain is built from TRBV27 and TRBJ2-3; D ambiguous. V lost 6 bases to trimming and J lost 2 bases, with 6 bases between them. This CDR3 has 12 amino acids. Germline CDR1 reads MNHEY; CDR2 reads SMNVEV (reference sequence). The CDR3, as DNA: TGTGCCAGCAGCCCATCCACAGATACGCAGTATTTT. Translated, it gives CASSPSTDTQYF.

The J gene is TRBJ1-1, the V gene TRBV28; the D gene is possibly TRBD1 (6 bases). Trimming pared 6 bases from V and 11 bases from J, leaving 16 bases between. The germline V gene has CDR1 MDHEN and CDR2 SYDVKM. The CDR3 is made up of 12 amino acids. Here the CDR3 DNA reads TGTGCCAGCAGCCTGACAGGACTAGATGCTTTCTTT. It codes for CASSLTGLDAFF.

The chain carries TRBV30 and TRBJ2-1; D is possibly TRBD2 (6 bases). CDR1 GTSNPN and CDR2 SVGIG come from the germline V gene (reference sequence). The CDR3 has 12 amino acids. V was clipped by 5 bases and J by 6 bases, with 11 bases between them. This chain's CDR3 is CAWGGSGNEQFF. In nucleotides, the CDR3 is TGTGCCTGGGGGGGTAGCGGCAATGAGCAGTTCTTC.

The gene calls are TRBV7-3 and TRBJ2-3; D is uncertain. Trimming pared 5 bases from V and 4 bases from J, leaving 13 bases between. The CDR3 contains 14 residues. Germline-derived CDR1 and CDR2 are SGHTA and FQGTGA. The DNA for the CDR3 is TGTGCCAGCAGCCAGCAAGCGATGGCAGATACGCAGTATTTT. It yields the protein CASSQQAMADTQYF.

The chain recombines TRBV12-5 with TRBJ2-2, with a tentative D call TRBD2 (6 bases). V was clipped by 7 bases and J by 4 bases, with 16 bases between them. Germline CDR1 and CDR2: LGHNT and FRNRAP. CDR3 length: 15 amino acids. Written as DNA, the CDR3 is TGTGCTAGTGCCCCAGGAGGGGCGATCACCGGGGAGCTGTTTTTT. This codes for CASAPGGAITGELFF.

The V gene is TRBV19, the J gene TRBJ1-2, with D possibly matching TRBD1 (6 bases). CDR3 length: 14 amino acids. The V end was cut by 6 bases, the J end by 4 bases, with 15 bases between. Per the germline V gene, CDR1 is LNHDA and CDR2 is SQIVND (reference sequence). The CDR3 coding sequence is TGTGCCAGTAGCCCCTACAGGGTCTCCTATGGCTACACCTTC. Translated, it gives CASSPYRVSYGYTF.

V gene TRBV9 combines with J gene TRBJ1-2; D possibly corresponds to TRBD1 (5 bases). V lost 2 bases and J lost 5, with 7 bases in between. Per germline, CDR1 SGDLS and CDR2 YYNGEE. This CDR3 spans 12 amino acids. In DNA, the CDR3 is TGTGCCAGCAGCGTCCAGGGTTATGGCTACACCTTC. Its protein product is CASSVQGYGYTF.